Each of the 21 T cell receptor beta chains below was sequenced from the same sample in a study of beta chain features in type 1 diabetes. Their antigens remain unidentified. The isolated RNA, all of it, was reverse transcribed, so expressed TCRB transcripts were what got sequenced. Profiled with immunoSEQ multiplex PCR; TCRdb holds only in-frame clones, not every one. The sample has 130,000 or so clones, 15% to 20% seen once; the top ten hold 2% to 3%. Findings and limits, study-wide: Researchers report that Type 1 diabetes patients had moderately but significantly shorter TCRB CDR3s across all four CD4+ subsets.

Sequencing was done on a sample of central memory CD4+ T cells from blood. The source of these receptors is a man aged 25 to 40 with type 1 diabetes.

V usage is TRBV9 and J usage is TRBJ2-5; 9 bases are shared with TRBD1. CDR3 size: 15 residues. With 3 bases clipped from V and 5 bases from J, the junction kept 8 bases outside the gene matches. Germline-derived CDR1 and CDR2 are SGDLS and YYNGEE. CDR3 bases: TGTGCCAGCAGCGCCCGGGACAGGGAGTATGAGACCCAGTACTTC. It codes for CASSARDREYETQYF.

This clone was detected a few times. This CDR3 reads CASSQDRGEAYEQYF. DNA for the CDR3: TGTGCCAGCAGCCAAGACAGGGGTGAAGCCTACGAGCAGTACTTC. This sequence joins TRBV14 and TRBJ2-7, with a possible D match to TRBD1 (6 bases). V lost 0 bases and J 2 bases, leaving 11 bases between the germline ends. Looked up from germline, CDR1 is SGHDN and CDR2 is FVKESK. The CDR3 runs to 15 residues.

The rearrangement links TRBV11-2 to TRBJ2-5; 9 nucleotides match TRBD1. V shed 5 bases and J 6 bases; nucleotides not matched to a gene: 10. This CDR3 comprises 15 residues. Per germline, CDR1 SGHAT and CDR2 FQNNGV. The CDR3 DNA reads as TGTGCCAGCAGCCTAACCCGGGACAGGGAAAAGACCCAGTACTTC. The encoded protein is CASSLTRDREKTQYF.

This clone was recorded at least ten times. The chain recombines TRBV9 with TRBJ1-6; TRBD1 is a possible D gene (6 bases). The CDR3 loop spans 16 amino acids. Germline CDR1 reads SGDLS; CDR2 reads YYNGEE. Trimming left V 1 base short and J 5 bases short, with 13 bases between. CDR3 coding DNA: TGTGCCAGCAGCGTATCGGGGACAAGCAATAATTCACCCCTCCACTTT. Translating gives CASSVSGTSNNSPLHF.

V gene TRBV30 combines with J gene TRBJ2-5; 11 bases agree with TRBD1. V was pared by 7 bases and J by 7 bases, with 14 bases of the junction left unmatched. This CDR3 has 15 amino acids. The germline V gene encodes CDR1 GTSNPN and CDR2 SVGIG (reference sequence). The CDR3 sequence is CALHRDRGAKVTQYF. In DNA, the CDR3 is TGTGCCTTACACCGGGACAGGGGGGCTAAGGTGACCCAGTACTTC.

This clone was detected a few times. The genes are TRBV2 and TRBJ1-2; TRBD1 matches at 7 bases. V trimming: 6 bases; J trimming: 2 bases; junction bases outside the gene matches: 9. Germline V gene lookup returns CDR1 SNHLY and CDR2 FYNNEI. The CDR3 has 15 amino acids. CDR3 DNA sequence: TGTGCCAGCAGGCCAGGGGGTCAACGAAACTATGGCTACACCTTC. As protein: CASRPGGQRNYGYTF.

The CDR3 region is CASSLAGQGNEKLFF. The DNA of the CDR3 is TGTGCCAGCAGCTTAGCCGGACAGGGGAATGAAAAACTGTTTTTT. The rearrangement joins TRBV7-2 to TRBJ1-4; TRBD1 matches 9 bases. This CDR3 is built from 15 residues. The germline V gene has CDR1 SGHTA and CDR2 FQGNSA. V dropped 0 bases and J dropped 5; count of bases not matched to a gene: 1. Together with reference TRBV7-2 and TRBJ1-4, the CDR3 gives the full variable domain: GAGVSQSPSNKVTEKGKDVELRCDPISGHTALYWYRQSLGQGLEFLIYFQGNSAPDKSGLPSDRFSAERTGGSVSTLTIQRTQQEDSAVYLCASSLAGQGNEKLFFGSGTQLSVL.

The CDR3 DNA is TGTGCCAGCTCGGCCCGGGCCACCCAAGAGACCCAGTACTTC. Residues: CASSARATQETQYF. The chain is built from TRBV2 and TRBJ2-5; D uncertain. The CDR3 length is 14 residues. V lost 8 bases and J lost 1, with 14 bases in between. Germline assignment: CDR1 SNHLY and CDR2 FYNNEI.

This clone was seen a handful of times. The chain recombines TRBV2 with TRBJ2-7; 10 nucleotides agree with TRBD2. The CDR3 contains 17 residues. V shed 2 bases, J shed 5 bases, and the junction held 12 bases outside the gene matches. The V gene's germline CDR1 is SNHLY and CDR2 FYNNEI. CDR3 DNA sequence: TGTGCCAGCAGTGAAACGGCTAGCGGGGGTTTCAGGGACGAGCAGTACTTC. Amino acid sequence: CASSETASGGFRDEQYF.

The J gene is TRBJ1-2, the V gene TRBV30, with 10 bases aligning to TRBD1. Germline V gene sequence: CDR1 GTSNPN, CDR2 SVGIG (reference sequence). Trimming cost V 2 bases and J 3 bases; bases outside gene matches: 3. This CDR3 is built from 14 residues. The CDR3 loop reads CAWSRGTGDYGYTF. The CDR3 DNA is TGTGCCTGGAGTAGAGGGACAGGGGACTATGGCTACACCTTC.

In its sample, this clone was seen many times. The V and J genes are TRBV29-1 and TRBJ2-5; TRBD1 matches 8 bases. The CDR3 runs to 14 residues. V shed 3 bases, J shed 5 bases, and the junction held 8 bases outside the gene matches. Germline CDR1 and CDR2: SQVTM and ANQGSEA. The CDR3 loop is CSVDSGTGPETQYF. CDR3 coding DNA: TGCAGCGTTGATTCGGGGACAGGCCCGGAGACCCAGTACTTC.

V is TRBV10-3 and J is TRBJ1-3; D may be TRBD1 (5 bases). CDR1 is ENHRY and CDR2 is SYGVKD in the germline V gene. The CDR3 is made up of 15 amino acids. Trimming cost V 3 bases and J 7 bases, with 16 bases left between them. Here the CDR3 DNA reads TGTGCCATCAGTGACGGGGCTCGGTTTGGGAACACCATATATTTT. Protein: CAISDGARFGNTIYF.

V gene TRBV18 combines with J gene TRBJ2-3; D is uncertain. V gave up 0 bases and J gave up 2 bases, with 9 bases separating them. The CDR3 extends over 15 amino acids. The germline V gene has CDR1 KGHSH and CDR2 LQKENI. The CDR3: CASSPPGWATDTQYF. As DNA, the CDR3 is TGTGCCAGCTCACCACCGGGGTGGGCCACAGATACGCAGTATTTT.

This chain connects TRBV30 to TRBJ2-7; D ambiguous. This CDR3 is 11 amino acids long. Trimming shortened V by 2 bases and J by 2 bases, and 4 bases separated the two germline ends. The V gene's germline CDR1 is GTSNPN and CDR2 SVGIG (reference sequence). The CDR3 DNA sequence: TGTGCCTGGAGTCTGACCTACGAGCAGTACTTC. Amino acid sequence: CAWSLTYEQYF.

The chain couples TRBV4-3 to TRBJ2-3, with D unclear. The CDR3 runs 13 residues. The germline V gene encodes CDR1 LGHNA and CDR2 YSLEER. Deletions cut 4 bases from V and 6 bases from J, with 11 bases between. The CDR3 coding sequence is TGCGCCAGCAGCCTTGCGTCGACTGATACGCAGTATTTT. It specifies CASSLASTDTQYF.

This clone came up many times. Other DNA sequences of this sample code for an identical CDR3. This chain joins TRBV7-9 and TRBJ2-5; no clear D gene. The ends were cut back, 4 bases at V and 2 bases at J, with 2 bases in the middle. Germline assignment: CDR1 SEHNR and CDR2 FQNEAQ (reference sequence). The CDR3 has 11 amino acids. The DNA of the CDR3 is TGTGCCAGCAGCTCTCAAGAGACCCAGTACTTC. Translated: CASSSQETQYF.

This chain links TRBV13 with TRBJ2-5; 10 bases match TRBD1. CDR1 is PRHDT and CDR2 is FYEKMQ in the germline V gene (reference sequence). This CDR3 region has 14 residues. J lost 4 bases, V lost 5 bases, and 4 bases had no gene match. The chain's CDR3 is CASSKDRGRETQYF. The CDR3 coding sequence is TGTGCCAGCAGCAAGGACAGGGGGAGAGAGACCCAGTACTTC.

The chain joins TRBV6-5 to TRBJ1-2; D is uncertain. V lost 0 bases, J lost 0 bases, and 11 bases lay in between. This CDR3 has 16 residues. CDR1 is MNHEY and CDR2 is SVGAGI in the germline V gene. CDR3 in amino acids: CASSYSGTESNYGYTF. CDR3 bases: TGTGCCAGCAGTTACTCGGGCACAGAATCTAACTATGGCTACACCTTC.

The chain couples TRBV28 to TRBJ2-7; D is possibly TRBD1 (6 bases). Trimming removed 5 bases from V and 3 bases from J, with 8 bases in between. In germline, CDR1 is MDHEN, CDR2 SYDVKM. The CDR3 consists of 12 residues. Here the CDR3 DNA reads TGTGCCAGCAGTCTACAGGGCTACGAGCAGTACTTC. Amino acid sequence: CASSLQGYEQYF.

The rearrangement joins TRBV6-5 to TRBJ2-7; the D gene is possibly TRBD2 (5 bases). Germline V gene sequence: CDR1 MNHEY, CDR2 SVGAGI. The length of the CDR3 is 14 residues. V was pared by 2 bases and J by 3 bases, with 11 bases between. CDR3 residues: CASSYGGGGYEQYF. The CDR3, as DNA: TGTGCCAGCAGTTACGGCGGCGGAGGCTACGAGCAGTACTTC.

This clone turned up a few times. For the CDR3, the DNA is TGTGCCTGGAGTTCCCACTTGACCGGGGAGCTGTTTTTT. Protein product: CAWSSHLTGELFF. The chain links TRBV30 to TRBJ2-2; D is uncertain. V was cut by 2 bases and J by 5 bases, with 9 bases left in between. The CDR3 totals 13 residues. The germline V gene encodes CDR1 GTSNPN and CDR2 SVGIG (reference sequence).